The rows below give T cell receptor beta chains drawn from one sample of a study of T-cell memory formation after mild COVID-19. TCRdb fed the 5' RACE reads into MiXCR, producing one record per CDR3 protein. The sample lists some 260,000 distinct CDR3 sequences, roughly 15% seen once, with 3.5% to 4% in the top ten. Sample: PBMCs or a T cell subset sorted from them (not recorded which). The receptors come from a man between 18 and 29 years old who had mild COVID-19 (a few samples of this study predate the infection). Cell type and time point are not known. CDR3s include the opening cysteine and the closing phenylalanine or tryptophan. A D gene is named only where the DNA matches it firmly. The listing skips clone size in some rows; elsewhere it reads once, few, many or a size class.

D gene: .
J gene: TRBJ1-4
clone size: .
V gene: TRBV10-3
CDR3 protein: CAISDPTTANEKLFF
CDR3 DNA: TGTGCCATCAGTGACCCTACGACGGCGAATGAAAAACTGTTTTTT

D gene: .
J gene: TRBJ2-5
clone size: .
V gene: TRBV7-3
CDR3 protein: CASSPGAALQETQYF
CDR3 DNA: TGTGCCAGCAGCCCTGGGGCAGCACTCCAAGAGACCCAGTACTTC

D gene: .
J gene: TRBJ2-3
clone size: few
V gene: TRBV20-1
CDR3 protein: CSAGGGLGTDTQYF
CDR3 DNA: TGCAGTGCTGGCGGGGGCCTGGGGACGGATACGCAGTATTTT

D gene: TRBD1
J gene: TRBJ2-3
clone size: .
V gene: TRBV27
CDR3 protein: CASSRWTGETDTQYF
CDR3 DNA: TGTGCCAGCAGCCGCTGGACAGGGGAGACAGATACGCAGTATTTT

D gene: .
J gene: TRBJ2-2
clone size: few
V gene: TRBV29-1
CDR3 protein: CSVVLGYGELFF
CDR3 DNA: TGCAGCGTTGTCTTAGGATACGGGGAGCTGTTTTTT

D gene: TRBD1
J gene: TRBJ2-2
clone size: .
V gene: TRBV6-4
CDR3 protein: CASSRTGGRELFF
CDR3 DNA: TGTGCCAGCAGCCGGACAGGGGGCCGGGAGCTGTTTTTT

D gene: .
J gene: TRBJ2-2
clone size: .
V gene: TRBV7-8
CDR3 protein: CASSLVAQPNTGELFF
CDR3 DNA: TGTGCCAGCAGCTTAGTGGCACAGCCGAACACCGGGGAGCTGTTTTTT

D gene: TRBD1
J gene: TRBJ1-6
clone size: .
V gene: TRBV27
CDR3 protein: CASSLYRGQSPLHF
CDR3 DNA: TGTGCCAGCAGTCTCTACAGGGGGCAATCACCCCTCCACTTT

D gene: .
J gene: TRBJ2-3
clone size: many
V gene: TRBV7-2
CDR3 protein: CASSSTWGASTDTQYF
CDR3 DNA: TGTGCCAGCAGCAGTACGTGGGGGGCCAGCACAGATACGCAGTATTTT

D gene: .
J gene: TRBJ1-1
clone size: few
V gene: TRBV7-2
CDR3 protein: CASSPQLGREAFF
CDR3 DNA: TGTGCCAGCAGCCCCCAACTGGGACGGGAAGCTTTCTTT

D gene: TRBD1
J gene: TRBJ1-2
clone size: few
V gene: TRBV2
CDR3 protein: CASRPTGRTGYTF
CDR3 DNA: TGTGCCAGCAGACCGACAGGGCGGACCGGCTACACCTTC

D gene: TRBD2
J gene: TRBJ2-5
clone size: .
V gene: TRBV28
CDR3 protein: CASTSRRGAQETQYF
CDR3 DNA: TGTGCCAGCACCTCCAGGCGGGGGGCTCAAGAGACCCAGTACTTC

D gene: .
J gene: TRBJ1-3
clone size: many
V gene: TRBV3-1
CDR3 protein: CASSQGDGGNTIYF
CDR3 DNA: TGTGCCAGCAGCCAAGGGGACGGTGGAAACACCATATATTTT

D gene: TRBD1
J gene: TRBJ2-7
clone size: .
V gene: TRBV7-9
CDR3 protein: CASSFKGARNEQYF
CDR3 DNA: TGTGCCAGCAGCTTCAAGGGGGCGCGTAACGAGCAGTACTTC

D gene: TRBD2
J gene: TRBJ2-3
clone size: few
V gene: TRBV28
CDR3 protein: CASSLWGSGGGSDTQYF
CDR3 DNA: TGTGCCAGCAGCCTATGGGGTAGCGGGGGTGGATCAGATACGCAGTATTTT

D gene: .
J gene: TRBJ1-1
clone size: many
V gene: TRBV4-3
CDR3 protein: CASSQDEYRVTEAFF
CDR3 DNA: TGCGCCAGCAGCCAAGATGAATACAGGGTCACTGAAGCTTTCTTT

D gene: TRBD1
J gene: TRBJ1-5
clone size: few
V gene: TRBV20-1
CDR3 protein: CSATRPGQGVLGNQPQHF
CDR3 DNA: TGCAGTGCTACCCGACCGGGACAGGGGGTCTTGGGCAATCAGCCCCAGCATTTT

D gene: .
J gene: TRBJ2-3
clone size: .
V gene: TRBV9
CDR3 protein: CASSVQGRRDTQYF
CDR3 DNA: TGTGCCAGCAGCGTACAGGGGCGCAGAGATACGCAGTATTTT

D gene: .
J gene: TRBJ1-4
clone size: many
V gene: TRBV9
CDR3 protein: CASSPTGTTNEKLFF
CDR3 DNA: TGTGCCAGCAGCCCAACAGGGACAACTAATGAAAAACTGTTTTTT

D gene: .
J gene: TRBJ2-7
clone size: few
V gene: TRBV7-2
CDR3 protein: CASRRPASGIYEQYF
CDR3 DNA: TGTGCCAGCAGACGCCCCGCGTCTGGTATTTACGAGCAGTACTTC

D gene: .
J gene: TRBJ2-3
clone size: many
V gene: TRBV15
CDR3 protein: CATSRDKIIGHGEYF
CDR3 DNA: TGTGCCACCAGCAGAGATAAAATTATCGGGCACGGGGAGTATTTT

D gene: TRBD1
J gene: TRBJ1-2
clone size: .
V gene: TRBV5-1
CDR3 protein: CASSRNRGDGYTF
CDR3 DNA: TGCGCCAGCAGCCGGAACAGGGGGGATGGCTACACCTTC

D gene: .
J gene: TRBJ2-1
clone size: .
V gene: TRBV5-1
CDR3 protein: CASSSLQGTGEQFF
CDR3 DNA: TGCGCCAGCAGTTCGCTACAGGGAACCGGTGAGCAGTTCTTC

D gene: .
J gene: TRBJ2-7
clone size: few
V gene: TRBV20-1
CDR3 protein: CSALGGYEQYF
CDR3 DNA: TGCAGTGCTCTAGGGGGCTACGAGCAGTACTTC

D gene: TRBD2
J gene: TRBJ2-5
clone size: few
V gene: TRBV7-2
CDR3 protein: CASSLRASGGVETQYF
CDR3 DNA: TGTGCCAGCAGCTTACGGGCTAGCGGGGGCGTGGAGACCCAGTACTTC

D gene: .
J gene: TRBJ2-1
clone size: .
V gene: TRBV9
CDR3 protein: CASSVVQLGSYNEQFF
CDR3 DNA: TGTGCCAGCAGCGTAGTTCAGTTGGGCTCCTACAATGAGCAGTTCTTC

D gene: .
J gene: TRBJ2-3
clone size: .
V gene: TRBV20-1
CDR3 protein: CSTAGPNAFTQYF
CDR3 DNA: TGCAGCACCGCCGGTCCAAACGCCTTTACGCAGTATTTT

D gene: .
J gene: TRBJ2-3
clone size: many
V gene: TRBV29-1
CDR3 protein: CSVGPGIATDTQYF
CDR3 DNA: TGCAGCGTTGGGCCAGGGATAGCGACAGATACGCAGTATTTT

D gene: .
J gene: TRBJ1-5
clone size: .
V gene: TRBV7-7
CDR3 protein: CASSFYFWGDRGSQPQHF
CDR3 DNA: TGTGCTAGCAGCTTTTATTTTTGGGGGGACCGAGGTAGTCAGCCCCAGCATTTT

D gene: .
J gene: TRBJ1-2
clone size: .
V gene: TRBV7-8
CDR3 protein: CASSFRVGGDGYTF
CDR3 DNA: TGTGCCAGCAGCTTCCGGGTGGGAGGGGATGGCTACACCTTC

D gene: .
J gene: TRBJ2-3
clone size: few
V gene: TRBV5-4
CDR3 protein: CASSLSTGTRADTQYF
CDR3 DNA: TGTGCCAGCAGCTTGTCCACGGGCACGAGGGCAGATACGCAGTATTTT

D gene: TRBD1
J gene: TRBJ2-6
clone size: many
V gene: TRBV11-2
CDR3 protein: CASSRGQGIFSGANVLTF
CDR3 DNA: TGTGCCAGCAGCCGCGGACAGGGGATCTTTTCTGGGGCCAACGTCCTGACTTTC

D gene: .
J gene: TRBJ2-7
clone size: .
V gene: TRBV12-3/TRBV12-4
CDR3 protein: CASSLVLAHEQYF
CDR3 DNA: TGTGCCAGCAGTTTAGTACTAGCCCACGAGCAGTACTTC

D gene: .
J gene: TRBJ2-7
clone size: .
V gene: TRBV7-8
CDR3 protein: CASSKLRVENSPYEQYF
CDR3 DNA: TGTGCCAGCAGCAAACTCAGGGTTGAGAACTCCCCCTACGAGCAGTACTTC

D gene: TRBD1
J gene: TRBJ2-1
clone size: few
V gene: TRBV6-2/TRBV6-3
CDR3 protein: CASSTRTGRTYNEQFF
CDR3 DNA: TGTGCCAGCAGCACTCGGACAGGGAGGACCTACAATGAGCAGTTCTTC

D gene: .
J gene: TRBJ1-2
clone size: .
V gene: TRBV6-2/TRBV6-3
CDR3 protein: CASGPYGYTF
CDR3 DNA: TGTGCCAGCGGACCTTATGGCTACACCTTC

D gene: .
J gene: TRBJ2-3
clone size: few
V gene: TRBV5-1
CDR3 protein: CASSLTDARFPDTQYF
CDR3 DNA: TGCGCCAGCAGCCTGACGGACGCCCGCTTCCCAGATACGCAGTATTTT

D gene: .
J gene: TRBJ1-2
clone size: few
V gene: TRBV7-2
CDR3 protein: CASSLGGENYGYTF
CDR3 DNA: TGTGCCAGCAGCTTAGGGGGCGAAAACTATGGCTACACCTTC

D gene: TRBD2
J gene: TRBJ2-1
clone size: .
V gene: TRBV5-6
CDR3 protein: CASSSSSAGGPRDEQFF
CDR3 DNA: TGTGCCAGCAGCTCATCGTCAGCGGGGGGGCCTCGCGATGAGCAGTTCTTC

D gene: .
J gene: TRBJ1-6
clone size: few
V gene: TRBV5-1
CDR3 protein: CASSLEGNVRVSPLHF
CDR3 DNA: TGCGCCAGCAGCTTGGAGGGGAATGTCCGGGTCTCACCCCTCCACTTT

D gene: .
J gene: TRBJ1-6
clone size: few
V gene: TRBV7-2
CDR3 protein: CASSTSNSPLHF
CDR3 DNA: TGTGCCAGCAGCACCTCTAATTCACCCCTCCACTTT

D gene: .
J gene: TRBJ2-3
clone size: few
V gene: TRBV6-5
CDR3 protein: CASSSPWLATDTQYF
CDR3 DNA: TGTGCCAGTTCTTCCCCTTGGCTAGCCACAGATACGCAGTATTTT